The rows below give T cell receptor beta chains drawn from one sample of a study of T cell responses to AZD1222 COVID-19 vaccine. Method: immunoSEQ multiplex PCR; TCRdb's copy keeps in-frame clones and lacks some. The table records some 120,000 clones, 65% to 85% of them present only once. Here the sequenced sample was peripheral blood, taken on day 0 of AZD1222 vaccination. The origin of the receptors is an adult in good health. CDR3s include the opening cysteine and the closing phenylalanine or tryptophan. Fields, in order: V gene, clone size, J gene, D gene, CDR3 protein, CDR3 DNA. A D gene is named only where the DNA matches it firmly. Only part of the rows carry a size: once, few, many, or a class if the clone is expanded.

>TRBV5-4|NA|TRBJ1-1|NA
CASTQGLRDTEAFF
TGTGCCAGCACCCAGGGGTTACGGGACACTGAAGCTTTCTTT
>TRBV5-6|NA|TRBJ2-7|TRBD1
CASSSTDRGYEQYF
TGTGCCAGCAGCTCGACCGACAGGGGCTACGAGCAGTACTTC
>TRBV7-2|NA|TRBJ1-1|TRBD1
CASSPYQQGVASTEAFF
TGTGCCAGCAGCCCTTATCAACAGGGGGTGGCGAGCACTGAAGCTTTCTTT
>TRBV4-2|NA|TRBJ2-2|NA
CASSQDKVSTGELFF
TGTGCCAGCAGCCAAGATAAGGTGTCCACCGGGGAGCTGTTTTTT
>TRBV19|NA|TRBJ2-3|NA
CASSPRGTGTDTQYF
TGTGCCAGTAGCCCCCGGGGCACCGGCACAGATACGCAGTATTTT
>TRBV28|NA|TRBJ1-2|NA
CASSRSGRGYTF
TGTGCCAGCAGTCGTTCGGGTAGAGGCTACACCTTC
>TRBV6-2/TRBV6-3|NA|TRBJ2-7|TRBD2
CASSRTSGVAYEQYF
TGTGCCAGCAGCCGGACTAGCGGGGTTGCCTACGAGCAGTACTTC
>TRBV2|NA|TRBJ1-3|NA
CASRDYRASGNTIYF
TGTGCCAGCAGAGACTACAGGGCAAGCGGAAACACCATATATTTT
>TRBV6-5|NA|TRBJ1-5|NA
CASTLRVIGNQPQHF
TGTGCCAGCACCCTAAGGGTTATTGGCAATCAGCCCCAGCATTTT
>TRBV2|NA|TRBJ2-6|TRBD2
CASSGTSSGANVLTF
TGTGCCAGCAGTGGGACTAGCTCTGGGGCCAACGTCCTGACTTTC
>TRBV11-2|NA|TRBJ2-5|NA
CASSLTRVPETQYF
TGTGCCAGCAGCCTAACTAGAGTTCCGGAGACCCAGTACTTC
>TRBV12-3/TRBV12-4|NA|TRBJ2-3|NA
CASSLSTDTQYF
TGTGCCAGCAGTCTTAGCACAGATACGCAGTATTTT
>TRBV19|NA|TRBJ1-6|NA
CASSMDPGSPLHF
TGTGCCAGTAGCATGGATCCAGGGTCACCCCTCCACTTT
>TRBV5-1|NA|TRBJ2-3|NA
CASSLNLGTQTDTQYF
TGCGCCAGCAGCTTGAATCTGGGGACTCAAACAGATACGCAGTATTTT
>TRBV27|NA|TRBJ1-5|NA
CASSLAAGNSNQPQHF
TGTGCCAGCAGTTTAGCAGCGGGAAATAGCAATCAGCCCCAGCATTTT
>TRBV7-2|NA|TRBJ2-1|NA
CASSLMTVRDEQFF
TGTGCCAGCAGCTTAATGACCGTTAGGGATGAGCAGTTCTTC
>TRBV29-1|NA|TRBJ2-1|TRBD1
CSVGIGQGRFF
TGCAGCGTTGGTATAGGACAGGGGCGGTTCTTC
>TRBV2|NA|TRBJ1-6|NA
CASSEDFNSPLHF
TGTGCCAGCAGTGAAGATTTCAATTCACCCCTCCACTTT
>TRBV7-9|NA|TRBJ1-3|NA
CASSLRTDSGNTIYF
TGTGCCAGCAGCTTACGGACGGACTCTGGAAACACCATATATTTT
>TRBV2|few|TRBJ1-2|NA
CASNEGEYGYTF
TGTGCCAGCAACGAGGGAGAATATGGCTACACCTTC
>TRBV7-2|NA|TRBJ2-1|TRBD2
CASSIRGTSGVNEQFF
TGTGCCAGCAGCATACGGGGGACTAGCGGGGTCAATGAGCAGTTCTTC
>TRBV6-1|NA|TRBJ2-3|NA
CASSGRNSQSSTDTQYF
TGTGCCAGCAGTGGGAGGAACTCGCAATCAAGCACAGATACGCAGTATTTT